This TCR beta chain emerged from a study of CD4 T cells in relation to SARS-CoV-2 and coronaviruses (dated by TCRdb to the early 2020s). General notes on the study: The ViraFEST assay cultured PBMCs with antigen for 10 days, then sequenced TCR beta CDR3s to find antigen-specific clonal expansions. An HIV-1 Nef peptide pool or a culture without peptide was used as the negative reference condition. Shared crossreactive spike epitopes were mapped to their HLA restriction using patient-derived lymphoblastoid cell lines. The study assessed, at the TCR clonotype level, memory CD4+ T cell crossreactivity between SARS-CoV-2 and common cold coronavirus spike proteins. The Adaptive Biotechnologies TCR-sequencing kit was used to sequence samples from a few pre-COVID donors and the naive versus memory experiments, while other data came from Illumina-based sequencing. A different, Illumina-based TCR-beta assay was used to sequence expansion assays from other donors in the study.

Turning to this clone: No antigen is known for it. No base qualities exist here, and no much larger clone lies one base off it. The same CDR3 arises from other DNA sequences in this sample as well.

The library was built by means of the immunoSEQ multiplex PCR assay. The original methods were these. Preprocessing removed nonproductive sequences and CDR3s not starting with C, not ending with F or W, or shorter than 7 amino acids. Antigen-specific clonotypes were called with the MANAFEST web app, based on expansion relative to reference and other culture wells. A clone was considered positive if significant expansion relative to the reference culture was observed in 2 of 3 replicate wells at an FDR below 0.05. To be called positive, a clone also had to show significant expansion compared with every other tandem well and an odds ratio greater than 5. Pairwise Levenshtein distance, computed with the stringdist R package after three terminal residues were trimmed from each end, was used as the measure of CDR3 homology. Entries here come from immuneACCESS through TCRdb and include only in-frame sequences with V and J called. Some clones fail to appear in such tables; in the studies checked, an unresolved V gene covers under half of the shortfall, and the cause of the remainder is unknown. D and trimming come from the DNA, and the V and J calls and clone size come from that table. The sample table records approximately 20,000 clones; approximately 82% of these occur just once. Approximately 15% of the sample is taken by the ten largest.

The full study reports these points: Since the crossreactivity analysis centred on spike protein, crossreactivity against other viral proteins was not assessed. Small numbers of patients and of tested TCRs limited the study. Memory CD4+ clonotypes crossrecognizing SARS-CoV-2 and at least one common cold coronavirus spike were found in 55% to 70% of donors. Because no donor provided both pre-pandemic and post-infection samples, tracing the source of pre-existing responses was limited. Significantly weaker SARS-CoV-2-driven expansion was shown by crossreactive clones than by monoreactive clones, consistent with antigenic imprinting.

Trimming leaves V shorter by 0 bases and J shorter by 4 bases, with the junction holding 7 bases beyond the gene matches. The CDR3 goes from the cysteine to the phenylalanine over 17 residues. The CDR3 DNA has 51 bases and is translated from base 1. From the germline V gene, CDR1 is MNHEY and CDR2 is SVGEGT. CD4+ T cells from unexposed donors were collected before the COVID-19 pandemic (2011-2018). After less than 13 days of culture, CD4+ T cells were isolated with the EasySep CD4+ T cell isolation kit. As far as cell numbers permitted, CD4+ T cells from unexposed donors were tested for reactivity against SARS-CoV-2 S and N as well as four spike pools from common cold coronaviruses. Each well received a few million PBMCs, cultured in IMDM supplemented with approximately 4.5% human AB serum and about 10 IU/ml IL-2. Half of the culture medium was replaced with fresh IL-2-containing medium on days 3 and 7. Each peptide culture condition was generally run in triplicate replicate wells. Leukapheresis product for the unexposed donors was purchased commercially. Ficoll-Paque PLUS gradient centrifugation was used to isolate PBMCs from either whole blood or leukapheresis product. The PBMCs went either fresh into the expansion assay or into cryopreservation at -140 degrees C. The QIAamp Micro DNA Kit was used to extract genomic DNA from the CD4+ T cells.

The sequence is built from TRBV6-2 or TRBV6-3 and TRBJ2-1, with TRBD2 matching 9 junction bases. The clonotype was recovered from a human donor in good health. The specimen was CD4+ T cells from PBMCs, cultured in vitro. The DNA sequence is as follows: TGTGCCAGCAGTTACTCCCCCCCTAGCGGGATTTACAATGAGCAGTTCTTC. The encoded protein is CASSYSPPSGIYNEQFF.